A single sample is the source of the 18 T cell receptor beta chains below, sequenced in a study of T cells expressing NK-cell markers (dated by TCRdb to 2020 to 2021). The library came from 5' RACE. TCRdb lists the instrument as Illumina HiSeq 2000. With the reads reprocessed by TCRdb, a single entry stands for each CDR3 protein sequence and no DNA is reported. The table held for this sample gives some 280,000 distinct CDR3 sequences. Under 0.5% of the sample is taken by the ten largest. Sequencing was done on a sample of blood T cells: a sorted CD56 or NKG2C T cell subset, CD4+ or CD8+ T cells, or bulk PBMC T cells (not recorded which). The receptors were gathered from a man aged 18 to 35 in good health. Donor details come from another sample of the same person, matched by shared clones.

The J gene is TRBJ2-3, the V gene TRBV5-1; as DNA is missing, the TRBD1 call by TCRdb cannot be tested. Germline V gene sequence: CDR1 SGHRS, CDR2 YFSETQ. The CDR3 is 14 amino acids. CDR3: CASSLEGGTDTQYF.

The rearrangement links TRBV28 to TRBJ2-7; TCRdb selects TRBD1, and the lack of DNA leaves this call unchecked. The CDR3 has 17 amino acids. Germline CDR1 and CDR2: MDHEN and SYDVKM. This CDR3 reads CASSLYLAGRGSDEQYF.

The rearrangement links TRBV5-6 to TRBJ2-3; TCRdb gives TRBD2 as the D gene, but with no DNA this cannot be confirmed. This CDR3 contains 15 residues. The V gene's germline CDR1 is SGHDT and CDR2 YYEEEE. The CDR3 sequence: CASTSRRLAGDTQYF.

The genes are TRBV5-1 and TRBJ1-2. The V gene's germline CDR1 is SGHRS and CDR2 YFSETQ. This CDR3 spans 13 amino acids. CDR3 sequence reads: CASSLIGRSGYTF.

The V call is TRBV2, the J call TRBJ2-5; no DNA is available, so the TRBD1 call from TCRdb remains unchecked. Germline-derived CDR1 and CDR2 are SNHLY and FYNNEI. The CDR3 contains 13 residues. CDR3 region: CASRLDSVGTQYF.

The chain joins TRBV7-2 to TRBJ1-3; TCRdb designates TRBD1, a call that cannot be tested without DNA. From germline, CDR1 is SGHTA and CDR2 FQGNSA. The CDR3 is 14 amino acids. CDR3 loop: CASSLGGAGNTIYF.

This rearrangement joins TRBV7-2 to TRBJ2-3; lacking DNA, the TRBD1 call made by TCRdb goes unchecked. Germline-derived CDR1 and CDR2 are SGHTA and FQGNSA. The CDR3 has 18 amino acids. The CDR3 region is CASSVRPGTDTSTDTQYF. Variable domain in full (rest from reference TRBV7-2 and TRBJ2-3): GAGVSQSPSNKVTEKGKDVELRCDPISGHTALYWYRQSLGQGLEFLIYFQGNSAPDKSGLPSDRFSAERTGGSVSTLTIQRTQQEDSAVYLCASSVRPGTDTSTDTQYFGPGTRLTVL.

The chain employs TRBV3-1 and TRBJ2-3; the D call of TRBD1 rests on TCRdb alone, since no DNA is present to check it. Germline loops: CDR1 LGHDT, CDR2 YNNKEL (reference sequence). The CDR3 runs to 16 residues. CDR3 residues: CASSQDWGGSTDTQYF.

The genes are TRBV20-1 and TRBJ2-1; the TCRdb call, TRBD2, lacks DNA for checking. Germline-derived CDR1 and CDR2 are DFQATT and SNEGSKA (reference sequence). This CDR3 has 14 amino acids. CDR3 sequence reads: CSAHPSGSYNEQFF.

V is TRBV30 and J is TRBJ2-3; TCRdb names TRBD2, which stays unverified in the absence of DNA. The CDR3 is made up of 14 amino acids. Germline CDR1 is GTSNPN and CDR2 is SVGIG (reference sequence). This chain's CDR3 is CASVAGALADTQYF.

V and J are TRBV10-3 and TRBJ2-1; as DNA is missing, the TRBD1 call by TCRdb cannot be tested. Germline V gene sequence: CDR1 ENHRY, CDR2 SYGVKD. The CDR3 contains 16 residues. The CDR3: CAISDRTGSSYNEQFF.

This chain joins TRBV12-3 or TRBV12-4 and TRBJ1-2; TCRdb lists TRBD1, though no DNA is available to test this call. The CDR3 is made up of 15 amino acids. The CDR3: CASSLLGQTDYGYTF.

V and J are TRBV7-2 and TRBJ2-3. There are 12 residues in the CDR3. In germline, CDR1 is SGHTA, CDR2 FQGNSA. The CDR3 protein is CASSLSADTQYF.

The chain links TRBV29-1 to TRBJ2-3; TCRdb designates TRBD1, a call that cannot be tested without DNA. The CDR3 spans 14 residues. CDR1 is SQVTM and CDR2 is ANQGSEA in the germline V gene. The CDR3 here is CSVDSDDAPDTQYF.

This sequence joins TRBV5-1 and TRBJ2-1. The CDR3 totals 16 residues. The V gene's germline CDR1 is SGHRS and CDR2 YFSETQ. The CDR3 loop reads CASSLKDASSYNEQFF.

This chain links TRBV24-1 with TRBJ2-1; TCRdb designates TRBD2, a call that cannot be tested without DNA. Germline V gives CDR1 KGHDR, CDR2 SFDVKD. The CDR3 length is 18 residues. This CDR3 is CATSDSPSGRAGYNEQFF.

The chain uses TRBV5-6 and TRBJ2-5. Germline-derived CDR1 and CDR2 are SGHDT and YYEEEE. This CDR3 is 15 amino acids long. The CDR3 here is CASSLAGRIQETQYF.

The V gene is TRBV20-1, the J gene TRBJ2-5; lacking DNA, the TRBD1 call made by TCRdb goes unchecked. CDR3 size: 12 residues. Germline loops: CDR1 DFQATT, CDR2 SNEGSKA (reference sequence). CDR3 residues: CSVMGVAETQYF.